Below, 14 T cell receptor beta chains from the same sample are listed, as sequenced in a study of cytomegalovirus exposure and HLA in healthy donors. With 60 Vbeta and 13 Jbeta primers, the PCR was carried out. Assay: immunoSEQ multiplex PCR; the TCRdb copy retains only in-frame clones and omits some. This sample's table reports fewer than 150,000 clones. The sequencing input was PBMCs. These receptors all come from a man between 35 and 55 years old in good health and CMV-seronegative.

The chain is built from TRBV5-1 and TRBJ2-5; 11 bases agree with TRBD2. J was trimmed by 5 bases and V by 4 bases; bases with no gene match: 4. The CDR3 length is 14 residues. CDR1 and CDR2 from the germline V gene are SGHRS and YFSETQ. The CDR3, as DNA: TGCGCCAGCAGCCATAGCGGGGGGGCGGAGACCCAGTACTTC. This encodes CASSHSGGAETQYF.

V gene TRBV6-6 combines with J gene TRBJ1-2; D unresolved. Trimming stripped 2 bases from V and 3 bases from J, with 13 bases between. Germline V lookup: CDR1 MNHNY, CDR2 SVGAGI (reference sequence). This CDR3 comprises 15 residues. The CDR3 is CASSYPTGTDYGYTF. The DNA for the CDR3 is TGTGCCAGCAGTTACCCGACGGGAACGGACTATGGCTACACCTTC.

The rearrangement uses TRBV6-6 and TRBJ1-4, with D tentatively TRBD1 (6 bases). Germline CDR1 MNHNY, CDR2 SVGAGI (reference sequence). CDR3 length equals 15 residues. With 5 bases removed from V and 0 bases from J, the gap between germline ends came to 10 bases. CDR3 sequence: CASSPGQTTNEKLFF. The CDR3 DNA reads as TGTGCCAGCAGTCCAGGACAGACAACTAATGAAAAACTGTTTTTT.

This rearrangement joins TRBV15 to TRBJ1-3; D unresolved. CDR1 LNHNV and CDR2 YYDKDF come from the germline V gene (reference sequence). The CDR3 runs 15 residues. The V gene lost 5 bases and the J gene lost 4 bases, with 15 bases spanning the gap. The CDR3 sequence: CATSAPLTLGNTIYF. In DNA, the CDR3 is TGTGCCACCAGCGCACCTCTAACGTTAGGAAACACCATATATTTT.

The chain carries TRBV15 and TRBJ1-5; D is ambiguous. The CDR3 has 12 amino acids. V was trimmed by 1 base and J by 6 bases, leaving 4 bases between them. In germline, CDR1 is LNHNV, CDR2 YYDKDF (reference sequence). The DNA of the CDR3 is TGTGCCACCAGCAGAGTCAGTCAGCCCCAGCATTTT. Encoded protein: CATSRVSQPQHF.

A word on this clone: This sample also contains other DNA sequences that code for the same CDR3. The chain carries TRBV9 and TRBJ2-3, with TRBD1 matching 8 bases. V dropped 1 base and J dropped 1; count of bases not matched to a gene: 5. CDR3 size: 16 residues. CDR1 and CDR2 from the germline V gene are SGDLS and YYNGEE. CDR3 region: CASSVRQGAGTDTQYF. In nucleotides, the CDR3 is TGTGCCAGCAGCGTACGTCAGGGGGCGGGCACAGATACGCAGTATTTT.

This chain uses TRBV20-1 with TRBJ2-3, with a tentative D call TRBD2 (5 bases). Germline V gives CDR1 DFQATT, CDR2 SNEGSKA (reference sequence). The CDR3 extends over 10 amino acids. CDR3 protein: CTARGNTQYF. Here the CDR3 DNA reads TGCACCGCCCGGGGAAATACGCAGTATTTT.

The rearrangement links TRBV10-2 to TRBJ2-3; 13 bases map to TRBD2. Looked up from germline, CDR1 is WSHSY and CDR2 is SAAADI. CDR3 length: 15 amino acids. J was trimmed by 3 bases and V by 8 bases; bases with no gene match: 5. The CDR3 DNA is TGCGCCAGCTCCTTGGGACTAGCGGGAACAGATACGCAGTATTTT. It translates to CASSLGLAGTDTQYF.

The chain joins TRBV18 to TRBJ2-7; TRBD1 is a possible D gene (6 bases). This CDR3 region has 14 residues. Between the trimmed V and J ends, which lost 1 base and 4 bases, there was a span of 11 bases. Germline V gene lookup returns CDR1 KGHSH and CDR2 LQKENI. The CDR3 sequence: CASSPQQGQYEQYF. CDR3 DNA sequence: TGTGCCAGCTCACCACAACAGGGACAATACGAGCAGTACTTC.

V gene TRBV21-1 combines with J gene TRBJ1-1; the table's D call TRBD1 went unverified against the DNA. TRBV21-1 is a recognized pseudogene. This CDR3 is built from 12 residues. Here the CDR3 reads CASLHRNTEAFF. CDR3 coding DNA: TGTGCCAGCCTCCACAGGAACACTGAAGCTTTCTTT.

The chain couples TRBV18 to TRBJ2-7; D perhaps matches TRBD2 (5 bases). CDR1 and CDR2 (germline): KGHSH, LQKENI. This CDR3 comprises 16 residues. Deletions cut 0 bases from V and 3 bases from J, with 15 bases between. The CDR3 here is CASSPPNGQRDYEQYF. The CDR3 DNA reads TGTGCCAGCTCACCACCGAATGGTCAGAGGGACTACGAGCAGTACTTC.

V and J are TRBV6-5 and TRBJ2-3; 8 nucleotides match TRBD1. Trimming removed 0 bases from V and 5 bases from J; junction bases left unmatched: 7. CDR3 length equals 16 residues. The germline CDR1 and CDR2 sequences are MNHEY and SVGAGI. CDR3 sequence: CASSYSAQGAGDTQYF. CDR3 DNA sequence: TGTGCCAGCAGTTACTCAGCCCAGGGGGCAGGAGATACGCAGTATTTT.

CDR3 coding DNA: TGTGCCAGCAGTTTAATCGGACAGGGGTCTCCCGTCCTGACTTTC. Translating it yields CASSLIGQGSPVLTF. V usage is TRBV27 and J usage is TRBJ2-6, with 9 bases aligning to TRBD1. CDR1 is MNHEY, CDR2 SMNVEV, per germline (reference sequence). Trimming removed 2 bases from V and 12 bases from J; junction bases left unmatched: 8. There are 15 residues in the CDR3.

J is TRBJ1-1 and V is TRBV18; unclear D gene. V gave up 3 bases and J gave up 5 bases, with 10 bases separating them. CDR1 and CDR2 (germline): KGHSH, LQKENI. CDR3 length equals 13 residues. CDR3 residues: CASSPRTSTEAFF. The CDR3 DNA reads as TGTGCCAGCTCACCCAGGACTTCGACTGAAGCTTTCTTT.